This is a list of T cell receptor beta chains from one sample in a study of T cell repertoires in cytomegalovirus infection. From the reads, TCRdb called clonotypes with MiXCR, one entry per CDR3 protein. The sample shows 350,000 to 550,000 distinct CDR3 sequences, around 32% of them seen only once. The source material was PBMCs. Every receptor here comes from a human donor in good health (CMV status not recorded). Some clones in this sample may be carry-over from other donors' samples. Both conserved end residues are part of each CDR3. Only some rows state a clone size, as once, few, many or a class for expanded clones.

v_call	clone_size	j_call	cdr3_aa
TRBV6-2/TRBV6-3	NA	TRBJ2-7	CDSSYVVGEQYF
TRBV5-4	NA	TRBJ2-2	CASTDASKNTGELFF
TRBV5-4	NA	TRBJ1-1	CASSNGAAKNTEAFF
TRBV28	NA	TRBJ1-1	CASRGTGGAPPEAFF
TRBV7-2	few	TRBJ1-3	CASSRWTGGTGNTIYF
TRBV6-1	NA	TRBJ1-4	CASSADLKKLFF
TRBV20-1	few	TRBJ1-1	CSARPDRVSTEAFF
TRBV24-1	NA	TRBJ2-2	CDTSAYQANTGELFF
TRBV19	NA	TRBJ1-1	CASSFTRNTEAFF
TRBV19	NA	TRBJ2-2	CASHVGGSNTGELFF
TRBV5-3	NA	TRBJ2-7	CASSQLGQANSFDEQYF
TRBV5-6	NA	TRBJ2-7	CASSLRGVTTYEQYF
TRBV7-8	many	TRBJ1-5	CASSLGRRTGGNQPQHF
TRBV12-3/TRBV12-4	few	TRBJ1-1	CASSPGQGWTEAFF
TRBV12-3/TRBV12-4	many	TRBJ1-5	CASRPGPLGPQHF